The clone carrying this T cell receptor beta chain was counted between two and nine times. Antigen unknown. The TCRbeta library was prepared with unique molecular identifiers. TCRdb fed the PCR reads into MiXCR, producing one record per CDR3 protein. The profile shows hundreds of thousands of distinct CDR3 sequences, approximately 11% of them singletons. The data were taken from a study of T-cell reconstitution after alpha-beta-depleted transplantation in children. General study points: The authors attributed T-cell counts and diversity one year after transplant mostly to newly produced T cells.

This specimen consisted of PBMCs, obtained before TCRalphabeta/CD19-depleted stem cell transplant. This TCR derives from a child younger than two with acute myeloid leukemia, due to receive a stem cell transplant.

The CDR3 sequence: CASSQGHGDEKLFF. CDR3 nucleotides: TGCGCCAGCAGCCAGGGGCATGGGGATGAAAAACTGTTTTTT. The chain recombines TRBV4-1 with TRBJ1-4, with D maybe TRBD1 (5 bases). Germline V gene sequence: CDR1 MGHRA, CDR2 YSYEKL. V lost 3 bases and J 6 bases, leaving 11 bases between the germline ends. This CDR3 spans 14 amino acids.